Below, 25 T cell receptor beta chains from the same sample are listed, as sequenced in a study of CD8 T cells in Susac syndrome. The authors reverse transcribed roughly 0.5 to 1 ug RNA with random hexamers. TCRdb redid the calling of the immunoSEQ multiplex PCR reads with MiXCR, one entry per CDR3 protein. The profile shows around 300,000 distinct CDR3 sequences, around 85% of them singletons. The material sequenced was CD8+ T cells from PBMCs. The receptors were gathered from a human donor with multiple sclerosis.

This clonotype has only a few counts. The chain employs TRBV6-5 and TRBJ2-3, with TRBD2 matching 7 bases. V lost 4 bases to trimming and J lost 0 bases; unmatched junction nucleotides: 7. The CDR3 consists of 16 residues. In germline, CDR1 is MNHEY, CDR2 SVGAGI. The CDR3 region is CASSSSFSGSTDTQYF. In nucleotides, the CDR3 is TGTGCCAGCAGTTCGTCGTTTAGCGGGAGCACAGATACGCAGTATTTT.

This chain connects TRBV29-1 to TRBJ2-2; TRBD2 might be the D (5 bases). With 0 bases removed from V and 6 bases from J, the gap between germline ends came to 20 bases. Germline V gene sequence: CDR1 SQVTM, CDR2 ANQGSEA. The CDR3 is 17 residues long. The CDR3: CSVEDGGTYLKAGELFF. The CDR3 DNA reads TGCAGCGTTGAAGACGGAGGAACCTATCTCAAAGCCGGGGAGCTGTTTTTT.

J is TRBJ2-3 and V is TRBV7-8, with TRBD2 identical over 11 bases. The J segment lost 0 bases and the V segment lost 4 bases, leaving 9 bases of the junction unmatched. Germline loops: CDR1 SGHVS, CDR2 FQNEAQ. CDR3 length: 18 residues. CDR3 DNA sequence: TGTGCCAGCAGCTCATGGACTAGCGGGCATTTTAGCACAGATACGCAGTATTTT. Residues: CASSSWTSGHFSTDTQYF.

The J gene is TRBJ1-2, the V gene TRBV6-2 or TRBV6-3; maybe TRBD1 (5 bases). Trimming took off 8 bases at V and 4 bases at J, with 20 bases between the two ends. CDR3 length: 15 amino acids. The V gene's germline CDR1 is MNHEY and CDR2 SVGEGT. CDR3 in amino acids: CASVTPKQVFYGYTF. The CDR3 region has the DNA TGTGCCAGCGTAACGCCCAAACAGGTTTTCTATGGCTACACCTTC.

As DNA, the CDR3 is TGTGCCACCAGCGGTGGACAGGGGGGCAATCAGCCCCAGCATTTT. Translated: CATSGGQGGNQPQHF. J is TRBJ1-5 and V is TRBV15; TRBD1 matches at 10 bases. CDR3 length: 15 residues. The germline CDR1 and CDR2 sequences are LNHNV and YYDKDF (reference sequence). Trimming took 5 bases from V and 2 from J; bases not matched to a gene: 3.

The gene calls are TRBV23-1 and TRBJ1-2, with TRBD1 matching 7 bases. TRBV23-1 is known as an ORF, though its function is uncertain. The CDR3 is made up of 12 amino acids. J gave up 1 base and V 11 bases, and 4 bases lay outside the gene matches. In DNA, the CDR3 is TGCGCCGGGGACAGATATAACTATGGCTACACCTTC. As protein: CAGDRYNYGYTF.

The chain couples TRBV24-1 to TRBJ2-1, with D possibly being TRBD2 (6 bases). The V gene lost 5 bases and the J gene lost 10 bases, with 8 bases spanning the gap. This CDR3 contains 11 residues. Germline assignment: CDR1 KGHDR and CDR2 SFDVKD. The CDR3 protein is CATSGGDEQFF. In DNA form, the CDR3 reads TGTGCCACCAGTGGGGGGGACGAGCAGTTCTTC.

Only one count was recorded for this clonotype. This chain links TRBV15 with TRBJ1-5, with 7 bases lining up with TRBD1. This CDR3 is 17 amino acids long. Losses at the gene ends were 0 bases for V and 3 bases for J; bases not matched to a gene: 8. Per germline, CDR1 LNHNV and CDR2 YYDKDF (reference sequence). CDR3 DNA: TGTGCCACCAGCAGAGATCTGGGACAGATTTTCAATCAGCCCCAGCATTTT. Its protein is CATSRDLGQIFNQPQHF.

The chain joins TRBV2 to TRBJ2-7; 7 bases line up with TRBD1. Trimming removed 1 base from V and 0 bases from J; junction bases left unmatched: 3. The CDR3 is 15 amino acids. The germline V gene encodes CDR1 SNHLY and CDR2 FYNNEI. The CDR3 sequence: CASSEGRGSSYEQYF. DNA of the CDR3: TGTGCCAGCAGTGAAGGCAGGGGGAGCTCCTACGAGCAGTACTTC. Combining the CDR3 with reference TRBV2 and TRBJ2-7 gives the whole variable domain EPEVTQTPSHQVTQMGQEVILRCVPISNHLYFYWYRQILGQKVEFLVSFYNNEISEKSEIFDDQFSVERPDGSNFTLKIRSTKLEDSAMYFCASSEGRGSSYEQYFGPGTRLTVT.

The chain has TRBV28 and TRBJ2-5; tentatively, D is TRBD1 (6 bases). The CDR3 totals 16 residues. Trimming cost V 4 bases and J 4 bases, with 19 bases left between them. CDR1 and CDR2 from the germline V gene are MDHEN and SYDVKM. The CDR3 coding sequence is TGTGCCAGCAGTTCAAACAGGGTTTCGATATTAGAGACCCAGTACTTC. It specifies CASSSNRVSILETQYF.

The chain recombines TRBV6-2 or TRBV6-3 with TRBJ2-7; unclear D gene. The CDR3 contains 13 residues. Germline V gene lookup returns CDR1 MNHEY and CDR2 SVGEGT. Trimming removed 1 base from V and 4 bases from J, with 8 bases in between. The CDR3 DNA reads TGTGCCAGCAGTTACTGGGATTCTTACGAGCAGTACTTC. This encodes CASSYWDSYEQYF.

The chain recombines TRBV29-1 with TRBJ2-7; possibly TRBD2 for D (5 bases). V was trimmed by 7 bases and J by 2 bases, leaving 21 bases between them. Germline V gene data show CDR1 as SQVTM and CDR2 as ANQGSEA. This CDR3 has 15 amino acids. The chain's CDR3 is CSASPSLGSPYEQYF. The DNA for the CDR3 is TGCAGCGCTAGCCCTAGCTTGGGGTCCCCCTACGAGCAGTACTTC.

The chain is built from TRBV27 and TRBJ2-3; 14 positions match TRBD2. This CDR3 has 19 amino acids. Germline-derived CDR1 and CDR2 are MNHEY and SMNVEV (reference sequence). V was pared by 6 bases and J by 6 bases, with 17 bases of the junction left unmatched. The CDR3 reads CASSYGTSGRVSDPDTQYF. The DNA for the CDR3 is TGTGCCAGCAGCTACGGGACTAGCGGGAGAGTTAGCGACCCGGATACGCAGTATTTT.

Here the CDR3 DNA reads TGTGCCAGCAGTTTAGCAGGATTCGGGTATACGCAGTATTTT. Translated: CASSLAGFGYTQYF. The chain uses TRBV12-3 or TRBV12-4 and TRBJ2-3; D unresolved. The CDR3 totals 14 residues. The V end lost 0 bases, the J end lost 7 bases, and 11 bases lay between the germline ends.

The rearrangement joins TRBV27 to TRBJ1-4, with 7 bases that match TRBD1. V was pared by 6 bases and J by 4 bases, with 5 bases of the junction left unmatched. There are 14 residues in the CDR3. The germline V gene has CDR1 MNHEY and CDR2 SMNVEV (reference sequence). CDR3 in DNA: TGTGCCAGCAGCCTACAGGGGCGTAATGAAAAACTGTTTTTT. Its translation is CASSLQGRNEKLFF.

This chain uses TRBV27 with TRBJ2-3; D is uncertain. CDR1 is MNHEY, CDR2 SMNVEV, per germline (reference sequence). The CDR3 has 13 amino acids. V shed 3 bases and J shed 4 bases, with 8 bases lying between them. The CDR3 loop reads CASSFSGADTQYF. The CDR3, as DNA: TGTGCCAGCAGTTTTAGTGGAGCAGATACGCAGTATTTT.

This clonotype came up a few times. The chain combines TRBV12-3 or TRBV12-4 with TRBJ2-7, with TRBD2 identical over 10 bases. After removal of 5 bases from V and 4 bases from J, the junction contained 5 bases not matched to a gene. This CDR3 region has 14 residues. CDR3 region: CASSPAGGPYEQYF. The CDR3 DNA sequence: TGTGCCAGCAGTCCAGCGGGAGGGCCGTACGAGCAGTACTTC.

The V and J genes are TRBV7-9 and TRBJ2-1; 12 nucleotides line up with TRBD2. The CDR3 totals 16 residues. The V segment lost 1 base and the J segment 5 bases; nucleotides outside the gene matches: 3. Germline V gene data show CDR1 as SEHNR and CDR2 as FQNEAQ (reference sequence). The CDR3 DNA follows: TGTGCCAGCAGCTTAGAACCTAGCGGGAGGGACAATGAGCAGTTCTTC. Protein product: CASSLEPSGRDNEQFF. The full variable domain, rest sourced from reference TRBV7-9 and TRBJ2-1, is DTGVSQNPRHKITKRGQNVTFRCDPISEHNRLYWYRQTLGQGPEFLTYFQNEAQLEKSRLLSDRFSAERPKGSFSTLEIQRTEQGDSAMYLCASSLEPSGRDNEQFFGPGTRLTVL.

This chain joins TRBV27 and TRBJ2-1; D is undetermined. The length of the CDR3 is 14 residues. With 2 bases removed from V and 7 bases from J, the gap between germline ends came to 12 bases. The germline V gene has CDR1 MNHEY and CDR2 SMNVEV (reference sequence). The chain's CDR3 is CASSLGSPRNEQFF. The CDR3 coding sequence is TGTGCCAGCAGTTTAGGGTCCCCGAGGAATGAGCAGTTCTTC.

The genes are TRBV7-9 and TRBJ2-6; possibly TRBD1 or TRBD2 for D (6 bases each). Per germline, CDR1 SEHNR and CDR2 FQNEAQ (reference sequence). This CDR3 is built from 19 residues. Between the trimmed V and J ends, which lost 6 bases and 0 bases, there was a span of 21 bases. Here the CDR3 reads CASSPHGRGVDSGANVLTF. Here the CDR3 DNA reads TGTGCCAGCAGTCCCCACGGTAGGGGGGTCGACTCTGGGGCCAACGTCCTGACTTTC.

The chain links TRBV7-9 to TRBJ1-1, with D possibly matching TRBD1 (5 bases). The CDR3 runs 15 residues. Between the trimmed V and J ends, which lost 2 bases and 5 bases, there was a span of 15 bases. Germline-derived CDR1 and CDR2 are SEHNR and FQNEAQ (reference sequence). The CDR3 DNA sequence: TGTGCCAGCAGCTTATTGCAGGGCGTAGGGACTGAAGCTTTCTTT. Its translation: CASSLLQGVGTEAFF.

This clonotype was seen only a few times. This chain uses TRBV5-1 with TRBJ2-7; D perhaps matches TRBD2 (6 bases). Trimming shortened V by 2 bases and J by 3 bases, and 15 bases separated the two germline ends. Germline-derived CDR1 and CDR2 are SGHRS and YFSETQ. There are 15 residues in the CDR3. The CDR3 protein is CASSLVGDSYYEQYF. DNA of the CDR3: TGCGCCAGCAGCTTAGTAGGGGACTCCTACTACGAGCAGTACTTC.

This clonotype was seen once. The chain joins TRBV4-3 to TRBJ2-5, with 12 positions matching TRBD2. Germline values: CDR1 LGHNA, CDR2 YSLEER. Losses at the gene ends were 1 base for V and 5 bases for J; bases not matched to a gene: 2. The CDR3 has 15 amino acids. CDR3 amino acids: CASSQGLAGVETQYF. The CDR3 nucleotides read TGCGCCAGCAGCCAAGGACTAGCGGGAGTGGAGACCCAGTACTTC.

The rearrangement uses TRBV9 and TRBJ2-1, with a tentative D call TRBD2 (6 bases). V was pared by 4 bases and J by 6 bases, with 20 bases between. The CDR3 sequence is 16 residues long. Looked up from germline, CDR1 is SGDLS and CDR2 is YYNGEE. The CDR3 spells CASSPHSRGGVNEQFF. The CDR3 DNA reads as TGTGCCAGCAGCCCCCATAGCCGAGGCGGGGTCAATGAGCAGTTCTTC.

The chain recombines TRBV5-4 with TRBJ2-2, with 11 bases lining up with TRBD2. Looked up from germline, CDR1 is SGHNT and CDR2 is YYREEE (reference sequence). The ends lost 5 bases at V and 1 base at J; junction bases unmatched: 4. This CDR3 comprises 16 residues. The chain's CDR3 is CASRPGTSGNTGELFF. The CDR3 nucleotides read TGTGCCAGCAGACCTGGGACTAGCGGGAACACCGGGGAGCTGTTTTTT.